These 29 T cell receptor beta chains were all obtained from the same sample, sequenced in a study of blood T cell repertoires in COVID-19. Clones were sequenced by immunoSEQ multiplex PCR, and TCRdb holds only the in-frame ones, with some missing. Among about 52,000 clones, 85% to 90% were seen once, and the ten largest hold 9%. Input material: peripheral blood. These receptors were obtained from a man older than 75 with active or convalescent COVID-19.

J is TRBJ2-7 and V is TRBV6-5; 7 bases map to TRBD1. Germline loops: CDR1 MNHEY, CDR2 SVGAGI. This CDR3 region has 13 residues. V shed 6 bases, J shed 2 bases, and the junction held 4 bases outside the gene matches. This chain's CDR3 is CASSWDRAYEQYF. In nucleotides, the CDR3 is TGTGCCAGCAGCTGGGACAGAGCCTACGAGCAGTACTTC.

The CDR3 DNA follows: TGTGCCTGGAGTGTACGCCATCAGGTTGGTAACTATGGCTACACCTTC. Translated, it gives CAWSVRHQVGNYGYTF. The rearrangement joins TRBV30 to TRBJ1-2; D call uncertain. The V gene lost 0 bases and the J gene lost 1 base, with 15 bases spanning the gap. CDR1 and CDR2 (germline): GTSNPN, SVGIG (reference sequence). The CDR3 extends over 16 amino acids.

The V gene is TRBV5-4, the J gene TRBJ1-1; possibly TRBD1 for D (5 bases). This CDR3 region has 14 residues. Per germline, CDR1 SGHNT and CDR2 YYREEE (reference sequence). Trimming stripped 6 bases from V and 0 bases from J, with 12 bases between. The CDR3, as DNA: TGTGCCAGCACCAGGGCTTTTATGAACACTGAAGCTTTCTTT. Translation gives CASTRAFMNTEAFF. The whole variable domain, filled in from reference TRBV5-4 and TRBJ1-1, reads ETGVTQSPTHLIKTRGQQVTLRCSSQSGHNTVSWYQQALGQGPQFIFQYYREEENGRGNFPPRFSGLQFPNYSSELNVNALELDDSALYLCASTRAFMNTEAFFGQGTRLTVV.

This clone was counted once. The CDR3 protein is CSVGAPYEQYF. The CDR3 region has the DNA TGCAGCGTTGGGGCCCCCTACGAGCAGTACTTC. The chain couples TRBV29-1 to TRBJ2-7; no clear D. Per the germline V gene, CDR1 is SQVTM and CDR2 is ANQGSEA. This CDR3 has 11 amino acids. Trimming took off 4 bases at V and 2 bases at J, with 6 bases between the two ends.

The rearrangement joins TRBV7-2 to TRBJ1-2, with D possibly being TRBD1 (6 bases). The CDR3 is made up of 15 amino acids. Germline CDR1 SGHTA, CDR2 FQGNSA. The V end was cut by 5 bases, the J end by 4 bases, with 17 bases between. The CDR3 reads CASSPRTDLPYGYTF. CDR3 DNA sequence: TGTGCCAGCAGCCCACGGACAGACCTCCCCTATGGCTACACCTTC.

The chain combines TRBV6-5 with TRBJ1-5, with D perhaps TRBD1 (6 bases). Germline lookup yields CDR1 MNHEY and CDR2 SVGAGI. The CDR3 is made up of 14 amino acids. The V gene lost 6 bases and the J gene lost 0 bases, with 9 bases spanning the gap. The CDR3 sequence is CASSGQISNQPQHF. For the CDR3, the DNA is TGTGCCAGCAGCGGACAGATTAGCAATCAGCCCCAGCATTTT.

The chain has TRBV11-1 and TRBJ1-1; D is unclear. The V gene's germline CDR1 is SGHAT and CDR2 FQDESV (reference sequence). The CDR3 spans 13 residues. The V end lost 3 bases, the J end lost 1 base, and 6 bases lay between the germline ends. The CDR3 loop reads CASSFERNTEAFF. The DNA for the CDR3 is TGTGCCAGCAGCTTTGAGCGGAACACTGAAGCTTTCTTT.

The genes are TRBV5-6 and TRBJ2-7; D unclear. CDR1 is SGHDT, CDR2 YYEEEE, per germline. Trimming removed 2 bases at V and 0 bases at J, with 15 bases between. The CDR3 runs to 16 residues. The CDR3 loop reads CASSFPRQRSSYEQYF. The CDR3 DNA sequence: TGTGCCAGCAGCTTCCCCCGGCAAAGGAGCTCCTACGAGCAGTACTTC.

The gene calls are TRBV2 and TRBJ2-3, with D perhaps TRBD2 (5 bases). The CDR3 runs to 15 residues. CDR1 SNHLY and CDR2 FYNNEI come from the germline V gene. Trimming left V 8 bases short and J 0 bases short, with 15 bases between. For the CDR3, the DNA is TGTGCCAGCGGAGGAAGTGCGCAGAGCACAGATACGCAGTATTTT. Protein: CASGGSAQSTDTQYF.

The chain carries TRBV20-1 and TRBJ2-4; D uncertain. V dropped 3 bases and J dropped 0 bases, with 12 bases sitting between them. Germline V CDR1 and CDR2: DFQATT, SNEGSKA (reference sequence). The CDR3 is 15 amino acids. The CDR3 bases are TGCAGTGCTAGTCCAGGAATCTTAGCCAAAAACATTCAGTACTTC. It encodes CSASPGILAKNIQYF.

This clone has just a few counts. The chain recombines TRBV7-9 with TRBJ1-1; maybe TRBD1 (5 bases). Germline V gene sequence: CDR1 SEHNR, CDR2 FQNEAQ (reference sequence). There are 13 residues in the CDR3. The V gene lost 1 base and the J gene lost 8 bases, with 11 bases spanning the gap. CDR3 region: CASSLVGSGEAFF. Here the CDR3 DNA reads TGTGCCAGCAGCTTAGTAGGGTCAGGGGAAGCTTTCTTT.

This chain links TRBV10-1 with TRBJ2-1; 7 positions match TRBD1. Germline CDR1 and CDR2: WNHNN and SYGVQD (reference sequence). CDR3 length equals 17 residues. The trim removed 4 bases at V and 5 bases at J, leaving 14 bases unmatched. DNA for the CDR3: TGCGCCAGCAGTGCTAGGGGGCGGATAGCTCTCGACAATGAGCAGTTCTTC. Protein product: CASSARGRIALDNEQFF.

V gene TRBV5-6 combines with J gene TRBJ1-4; maybe TRBD1 (5 bases). V was shortened by 2 bases and J by 5 bases, with 7 bases between the two germline ends. The length of the CDR3 is 13 residues. Germline V gives CDR1 SGHDT, CDR2 YYEEEE. The chain's CDR3 is CASSFKGNEKLFF. CDR3 coding DNA: TGTGCCAGCAGCTTTAAGGGGAATGAAAAACTGTTTTTT.

The gene calls are TRBV12-3 or TRBV12-4 and TRBJ1-3; D possibly corresponds to TRBD1 (5 bases). This CDR3 has 13 amino acids. V was pared by 5 bases and J by 5 bases, with 10 bases between. CDR3 sequence: CASSEGARNTIYF. The CDR3 DNA reads as TGTGCCAGCAGTGAAGGGGCTCGAAACACCATATATTTT.

This chain links TRBV7-2 with TRBJ1-5; D is unresolved. Trimming took off 5 bases at V and 7 bases at J, with 18 bases between the two ends. Germline loops: CDR1 SGHTA, CDR2 FQGNSA. The CDR3 is 15 amino acids. The CDR3 sequence is CASSRGLFSLQPQHF. The DNA of the CDR3 is TGTGCCAGCAGCCGCGGATTATTCAGCCTCCAGCCCCAGCATTTT.

The chain combines TRBV10-3 with TRBJ1-1; D possibly corresponds to TRBD1 (6 bases). This CDR3 spans 17 amino acids. Germline lookup yields CDR1 ENHRY and CDR2 SYGVKD. The ends were cut back, 0 bases at V and 1 base at J, with 15 bases in the middle. This CDR3 is CAISESTGGAANTEAFF. In DNA, the CDR3 is TGTGCCATCAGTGAGTCGACGGGGGGGGCCGCGAACACTGAAGCTTTCTTT.

V gene TRBV5-5 combines with J gene TRBJ2-3; TRBD2 might be the D (6 bases). With 3 bases removed from V and 2 bases from J, the gap between germline ends came to 13 bases. The germline V gene encodes CDR1 SGHKS and CDR2 YYEKEE (reference sequence). The CDR3 spans 15 residues. The CDR3 sequence: CASSSGLTYTDTQYF. CDR3 sequence (DNA): TGTGCCAGCAGCTCCGGACTAACCTACACAGATACGCAGTATTTT.

V usage is TRBV6-5 and J usage is TRBJ2-5; 10 positions match TRBD1. After removal of 6 bases from V and 5 bases from J, the junction contained 6 bases not matched to a gene. In germline, CDR1 is MNHEY, CDR2 SVGAGI. The CDR3 is 14 amino acids. The CDR3 sequence is CASRGQGIGETQYF. The CDR3 nucleotides are TGTGCCAGCAGGGGACAGGGGATAGGGGAGACCCAGTACTTC.

The V call is TRBV18, the J call TRBJ1-1, with TRBD1 identical over 10 bases. Germline V lookup: CDR1 KGHSH, CDR2 LQKENI. The CDR3 is 16 amino acids. Trimming at V came to 3 bases and at J to 0 bases, leaving 4 bases not matched to a gene. The DNA of the CDR3 is TGTGCCAGCTCACCCGGGACAGGGGTTATGAACACTGAAGCTTTCTTT. It codes for CASSPGTGVMNTEAFF.

The chain carries TRBV5-1 and TRBJ2-3, with D maybe TRBD2 (6 bases). CDR1 and CDR2 (germline): SGHRS, YFSETQ. CDR3 length: 17 residues. V dropped 4 bases and J dropped 2 bases, with 20 bases sitting between them. CDR3 coding DNA: TGCGCCAGCAGCCGGCGGCGAGGGCGGGACTTCACAGATACGCAGTATTTT. It encodes CASSRRRGRDFTDTQYF.

V is TRBV25-1 and J is TRBJ1-2, with no clear D. The V gene lost 5 bases and the J gene lost 4 bases, with 2 bases spanning the gap. The CDR3 loop spans 10 amino acids. Germline V gives CDR1 MGHDK, CDR2 SYGVNS. The CDR3 sequence: CASSRYGYTF. CDR3 DNA sequence: TGTGCCAGCAGTCGCTATGGCTACACCTTC.

The chain uses TRBV5-1 and TRBJ2-3; 12 positions match TRBD2. This CDR3 comprises 16 residues. CDR1 and CDR2 from the germline V gene are SGHRS and YFSETQ. J was trimmed by 5 bases and V by 4 bases; bases with no gene match: 8. CDR3 DNA sequence: TGCGCCAGCAGCAGGACTAGCGGGGCGATAGTAGATACGCAGTATTTT. Translation: CASSRTSGAIVDTQYF.

This chain connects TRBV10-1 to TRBJ1-1, with 7 positions matching TRBD1. The CDR3 totals 13 residues. CDR1 is WNHNN and CDR2 is SYGVQD in the germline V gene (reference sequence). The junction had 4 bases not matched to a gene; V was cut back by 2 bases and J by 7 bases. CDR3 sequence: CASSEPGQREAFF. The CDR3 coding sequence is TGCGCCAGCAGTGAGCCGGGACAGCGTGAAGCTTTCTTT.

The chain links TRBV18 to TRBJ2-7; D is possibly TRBD2 (6 bases). The CDR3 consists of 14 residues. CDR1 is KGHSH, CDR2 LQKENI, per germline. The V end was cut by 8 bases, the J end by 7 bases, with 21 bases between. This CDR3 is CASAVTGASGEQYF. As DNA, the CDR3 is TGTGCCAGCGCCGTCACGGGAGCATCGGGGGAGCAGTACTTC.

This chain links TRBV29-1 with TRBJ2-6; D not certain. Germline V CDR1 and CDR2: SQVTM, ANQGSEA. The CDR3 runs to 13 residues. The V and J ends lost 5 bases and 4 bases respectively, with 9 bases between them. CDR3 region: CSVHIVGANVLTF. CDR3 in DNA: TGCAGCGTTCACATCGTCGGGGCCAACGTCCTGACTTTC. The full variable domain, its missing parts supplied by reference TRBV29-1 and TRBJ2-6, is SAVISQKPSRDICQRGTSLTIQCQVDSQVTMMFWYRQQPGQSLTLIATANQGSEATYESGFVIDKFPISRPNLTFSTLTVSNMSPEDSSIYLCSVHIVGANVLTFGAGSRLTVL.

This clone has just one count. The chain has TRBV2 and TRBJ1-3; the D is unclear. This CDR3 contains 13 residues. The germline V gene encodes CDR1 SNHLY and CDR2 FYNNEI. The CDR3 region is CAYRRSSGNTIYF. CDR3 nucleotides: TGTGCTTACCGACGGAGCTCTGGAAACACCATATATTTT.

This clone has a handful of counts. This chain connects TRBV5-1 to TRBJ2-2; D possibly corresponds to TRBD2 (5 bases). There are 14 residues in the CDR3. V shed 0 bases and J shed 4 bases, with 7 bases lying between them. The germline V gene has CDR1 SGHRS and CDR2 YFSETQ. For the CDR3, the DNA is TGCGCCAGCAGCTTGGGAGGGCGCACCGGGGAGCTGTTTTTT. Amino acids: CASSLGGRTGELFF.

This clone was observed a few times. The chain links TRBV30 to TRBJ2-7; 9 bases align to TRBD2. In germline, CDR1 is GTSNPN, CDR2 SVGIG (reference sequence). Trimming at V came to 2 bases and at J to 5 bases, leaving 13 bases not matched to a gene. The CDR3 has 16 residues. Written as DNA, the CDR3 is TGTGCCTGGAGTCGGCTAGCGGGATTGGGGGTGGACGAGCAGTACTTC. Encoded protein: CAWSRLAGLGVDEQYF.

The chain links TRBV6-6 to TRBJ2-1, with D possibly matching TRBD2 (7 bases). Looked up from germline, CDR1 is MNHNY and CDR2 is SVGAGI (reference sequence). Trimming removed 6 bases from V and 12 bases from J, with 15 bases in between. The CDR3 consists of 12 residues. CDR3 nucleotide sequence: TGTGCCAGCAGAAACGAGGGAGGGGGGCAGTTCTTC. Translated: CASRNEGGGQFF.